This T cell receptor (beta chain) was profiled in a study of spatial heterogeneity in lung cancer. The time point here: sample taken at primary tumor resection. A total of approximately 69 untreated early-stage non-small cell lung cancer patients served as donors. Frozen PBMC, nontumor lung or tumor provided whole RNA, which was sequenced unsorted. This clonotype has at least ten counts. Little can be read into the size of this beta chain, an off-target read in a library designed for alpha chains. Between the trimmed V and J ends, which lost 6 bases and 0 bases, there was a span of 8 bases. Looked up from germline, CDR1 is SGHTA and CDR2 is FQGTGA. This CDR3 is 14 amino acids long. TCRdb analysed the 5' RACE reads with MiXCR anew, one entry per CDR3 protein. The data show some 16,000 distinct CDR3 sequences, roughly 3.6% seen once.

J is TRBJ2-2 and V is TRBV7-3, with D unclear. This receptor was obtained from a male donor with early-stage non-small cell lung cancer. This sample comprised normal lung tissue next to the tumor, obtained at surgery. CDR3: CASRPAANTGELFF. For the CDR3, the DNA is TGTGCCAGCAGACCAGCAGCGAACACCGGGGAGCTGTTTTTT.